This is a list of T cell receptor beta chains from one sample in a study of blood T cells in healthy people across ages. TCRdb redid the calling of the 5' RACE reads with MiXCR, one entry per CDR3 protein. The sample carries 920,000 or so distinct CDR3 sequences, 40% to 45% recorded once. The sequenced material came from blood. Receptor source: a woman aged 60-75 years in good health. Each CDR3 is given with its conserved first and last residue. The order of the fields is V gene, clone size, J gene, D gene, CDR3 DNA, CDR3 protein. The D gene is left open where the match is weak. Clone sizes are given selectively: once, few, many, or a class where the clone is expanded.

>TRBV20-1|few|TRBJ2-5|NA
TGCAGTCCTCGAACCGGAGGTACGGAGACCCAGTACTTC
CSPRTGGTETQYF
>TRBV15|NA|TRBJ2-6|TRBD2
TGTGCCACCATCCAACTAGCGGGGGACCCTAGCTCTGGGGCCAACGTCCTGACTTTC
CATIQLAGDPSSGANVLTF
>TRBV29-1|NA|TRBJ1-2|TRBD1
TGCAGCGTTCGAGACAGGGCAAGTCCTAACTATGGCTACACCTTC
CSVRDRASPNYGYTF
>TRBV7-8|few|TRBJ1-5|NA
TGTGCCAGCAGCCCAAAGTCTCGGGTGAATAGCAATCAGCCCCAGCATTTT
CASSPKSRVNSNQPQHF
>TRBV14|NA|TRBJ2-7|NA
TGTGCCAGCAGCCAAGTATACGGTTACGAGCAGTACTTC
CASSQVYGYEQYF
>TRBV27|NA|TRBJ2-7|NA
TGTGCCAGCAGTTTAGATTTGGGAAACGAGCAGTACTTC
CASSLDLGNEQYF
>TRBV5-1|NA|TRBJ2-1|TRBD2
TGCGCCAGCAGCGGCGCCGCTAGCGGGAGCCACAATGAGCAGTTCTTC
CASSGAASGSHNEQFF
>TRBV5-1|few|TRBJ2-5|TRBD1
TGCGCCAGCAGCTGGTCAGGGGGCCCGAAACAAGAGACCCAGTACTTC
CASSWSGGPKQETQYF
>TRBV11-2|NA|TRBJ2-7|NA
TGTGTCAGCAGGGACGAATATCGGACGGGCCTAGAGCAGTACTTC
CVSRDEYRTGLEQYF
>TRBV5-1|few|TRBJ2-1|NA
TGTGCCAGCTCATTACGGGAGACCTACAATGAGCAGTTCTTC
CASSLRETYNEQFF
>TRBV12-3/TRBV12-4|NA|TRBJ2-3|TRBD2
TGTGCCAGCAGGTTCGGGACTAGCGGGAGATCGGATACGCAGTATTTT
CASRFGTSGRSDTQYF
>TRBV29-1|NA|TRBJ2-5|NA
TGCAGCGTTAGGGTAGGGGGGGAGACCCAGTACTTC
CSVRVGGETQYF
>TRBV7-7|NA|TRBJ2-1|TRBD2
TGTGCCAGCAGCCCGTGGGGGACTAGCGGGATCAATGAGCAGTTCTTC
CASSPWGTSGINEQFF
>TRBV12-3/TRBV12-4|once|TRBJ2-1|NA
TGTGCCAGCGGGGCCTCCTACAATGAGCGGTTCTTC
CASGASYNERFF